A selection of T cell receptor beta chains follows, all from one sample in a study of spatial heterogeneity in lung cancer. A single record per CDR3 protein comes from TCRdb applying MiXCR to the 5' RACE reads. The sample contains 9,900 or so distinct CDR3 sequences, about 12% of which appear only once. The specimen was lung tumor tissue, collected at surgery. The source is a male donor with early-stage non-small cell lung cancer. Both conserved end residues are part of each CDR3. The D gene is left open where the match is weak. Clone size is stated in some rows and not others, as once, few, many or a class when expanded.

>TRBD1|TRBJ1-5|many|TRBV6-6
TGTGCCAGCAGTATGACAGGGTATCAGCCCCAGCATTTT
CASSMTGYQPQHF
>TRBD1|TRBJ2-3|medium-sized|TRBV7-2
TGTGCCAGCAGCCAGCAGGGACAGGGCTCTCTCGCAGATACGCAGTATTTT
CASSQQGQGSLADTQYF
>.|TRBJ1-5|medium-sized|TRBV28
TGTGCCAGCAGTTTCGTAACAGAGTATAGCAATCAGCCCCAGCATTTT
CASSFVTEYSNQPQHF
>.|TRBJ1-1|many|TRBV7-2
TGTGCCAGCAGCTTAGCACCGAACACTGAAGCTTTCTTT
CASSLAPNTEAFF
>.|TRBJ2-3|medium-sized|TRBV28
TGTGCCAGCACTCTCGGCGGGGTCGATACGCAGTATTTT
CASTLGGVDTQYF
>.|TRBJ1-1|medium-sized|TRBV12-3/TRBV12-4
TGTGCCAGCAGTTTGCGGACTGAAGCTTTCTTT
CASSLRTEAFF
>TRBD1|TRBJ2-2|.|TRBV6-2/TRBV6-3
TGTGCCAGCAGAACCCGGGACAGCCAGAACACCGGGGAGCTGTTTTTT
CASRTRDSQNTGELFF
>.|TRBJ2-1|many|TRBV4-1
TGCGCCAGCAGCCAAGCGTCACAGGGTGAGCAGTTCTTC
CASSQASQGEQFF
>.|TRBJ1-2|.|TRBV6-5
TGTGCCAGCAGTTACATTTCGTCGCGAGAGACTAACTATGGCTACACCTTC
CASSYISSRETNYGYTF
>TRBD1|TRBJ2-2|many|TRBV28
TGTGCCAGAGAGGACAGGGCGGGCACCGGGGAGCTGTTTTTT
CAREDRAGTGELFF
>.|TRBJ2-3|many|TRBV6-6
TGTGCCAGCAGTTACTCGACCCGTAGCGGAACGACCACAGATACGCAGTATTTT
CASSYSTRSGTTTDTQYF
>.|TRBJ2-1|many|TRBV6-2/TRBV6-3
TGTGCCAGCAGTTACCGATCCCCCAATGAGCAGTTCTTC
CASSYRSPNEQFF
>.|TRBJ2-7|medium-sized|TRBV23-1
TGCGCCAGCAGTCAGGGACACGAACTGACCCGCTACGAGCAGTACTTC
CASSQGHELTRYEQYF
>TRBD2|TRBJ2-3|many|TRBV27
TGTGCCAGCAGTTTATCTGCCAGCGGGATCACAGATACGCAGTATTTT
CASSLSASGITDTQYF
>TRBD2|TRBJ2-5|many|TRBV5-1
TGCGCCAGCAGCTTTAATCAGCGGGAGGTAGAGACCCAGTACTTC
CASSFNQREVETQYF
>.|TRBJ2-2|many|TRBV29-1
TGCAGCGTTTCCGGGACATTGCTTAACACCGGGGAGCTGTTTTTT
CSVSGTLLNTGELFF
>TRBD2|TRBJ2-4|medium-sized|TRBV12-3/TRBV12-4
TGTGCCAGCAGTTTTGGCCCTTGGCGGGAGGGCCAGGGAAACATTCAGTACTTC
CASSFGPWREGQGNIQYF
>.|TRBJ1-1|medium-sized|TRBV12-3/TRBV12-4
TGTGCCAGCAGTTTCGCAGGGAAGACTGAAGCTTTCTTT
CASSFAGKTEAFF
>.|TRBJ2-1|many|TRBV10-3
TGTGCCGTCAACCTGGACCCGTACAATGAGCAGTTCTTC
CAVNLDPYNEQFF
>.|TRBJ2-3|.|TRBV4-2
TGTGCCAGCAGCCGACCCTTGGAAAGCCACACAGATACGCAGTATTTT
CASSRPLESHTDTQYF
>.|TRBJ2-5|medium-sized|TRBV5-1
TGCGCCAGCAGCCTTCAATGGACATCTCAAGAGACCCAGTACTTC
CASSLQWTSQETQYF
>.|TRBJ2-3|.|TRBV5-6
TGTGCCAGCAGCTTGGGGGTGGGCACAGATACGCAGTATTTT
CASSLGVGTDTQYF
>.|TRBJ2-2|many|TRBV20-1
TGCAGTGCGGGCTTCGGCACCGGGGAGCTGTTTTTT
CSAGFGTGELFF
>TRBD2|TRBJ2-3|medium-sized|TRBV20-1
TGCAGTGCTAGCACTAGCGGGAGTGGGGGCCGCACAGATACGCAGTATTTT
CSASTSGSGGRTDTQYF
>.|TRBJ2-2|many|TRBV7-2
TGTGCCAGCAGCCTCTTAAAGGGGACCGGGGAGCTGTTTTTT
CASSLLKGTGELFF
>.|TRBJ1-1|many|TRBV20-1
TGCAGTGCTAGTTTGTTTTTGGGTTCGAACACTGAAGCTTTCTTT
CSASLFLGSNTEAFF
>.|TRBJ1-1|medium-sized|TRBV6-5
TGTGCCAGCAGTTACTATGGACGGGTAAACACTGAAGCTTTCTTT
CASSYYGRVNTEAFF
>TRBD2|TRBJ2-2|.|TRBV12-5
TGTGCTAGTGGTTCCCCCGGGGGGTCCGGGGAGCTGTTTTTT
CASGSPGGSGELFF
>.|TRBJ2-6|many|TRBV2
TGTGCCAGCAGTGAACGGGCGGGGGCCAACGTCCTGACTTTC
CASSERAGANVLTF
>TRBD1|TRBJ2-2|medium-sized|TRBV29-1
TGCAGCGTTCGCGGACAGGGGGGCACCGGGGAGCTGTTTTTT
CSVRGQGGTGELFF
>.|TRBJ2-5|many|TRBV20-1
TGCAGTGCCCTCCGGACAGGCGCGGTCAGGGGGGGCCAGTACTTC
CSALRTGAVRGGQYF
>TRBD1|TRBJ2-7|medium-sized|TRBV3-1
TGTGCCAGCAGCCAGGCCGGGACAGGGGGTAGCGACGAGCAGTACTTC
CASSQAGTGGSDEQYF
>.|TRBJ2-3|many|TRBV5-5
TGTGCCAGCAGCTCCCGGGACCCCGCATATACGCAGTATTTT
CASSSRDPAYTQYF
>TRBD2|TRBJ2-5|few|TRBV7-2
TGTGCCAGCAGCCTAGACCGGGGGGAAGAGACCCAGTACTTC
CASSLDRGEETQYF
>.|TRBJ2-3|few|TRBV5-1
TGCGCCAGCAGCAGAGAGGCAGATACGCAGTATTTT
CASSREADTQYF
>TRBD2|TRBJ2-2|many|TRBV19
TGTGCCAGTAGCTCGACTAGCGGGGGTTACACCGGGGAGCTGTTTTTT
CASSSTSGGYTGELFF
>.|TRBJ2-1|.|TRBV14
TGTGCCAGCAGCCAAGATTCGAAAAATGAGCAGTTCTTC
CASSQDSKNEQFF
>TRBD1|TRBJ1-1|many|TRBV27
TGTGCCAGCAGTTTAGGTAAACAGGGGTTGAACACTGAAGCTTTCTTT
CASSLGKQGLNTEAFF
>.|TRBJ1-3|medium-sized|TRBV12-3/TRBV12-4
TGTGCCAGCAGTTTAGGCACGGTTGGAAACACCATATATTTT
CASSLGTVGNTIYF
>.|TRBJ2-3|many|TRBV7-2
TGTGCCAGCAGCCTCCCGACTACACGGCAGACAGATACGCAGTATTTT
CASSLPTTRQTDTQYF
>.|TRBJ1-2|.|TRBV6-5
TGTGCCAGCAGTTATCAGGGTTACGGTGGCTACACCTTC
CASSYQGYGGYTF
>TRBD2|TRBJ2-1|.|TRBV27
TGTGCCAGCAGGAGATTCGGACAGGGAGATATGGGACTAGCGGGAGGGGAGGAGCAGTTCTTC
CASRRFGQGDMGLAGGEEQFF
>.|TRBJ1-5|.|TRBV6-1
TGTGCCAGCAGTGTAAACAGGGTTATATCTCAGCCCCAGCATTTT
CASSVNRVISQPQHF
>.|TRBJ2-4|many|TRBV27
TGTGCCAGCAGTCCCCTAGGCGGGCTAGCCAAAAACATTCAGTACTTC
CASSPLGGLAKNIQYF
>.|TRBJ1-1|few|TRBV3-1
TGTGCCAGCAGCCAAGGCTCGGCTTCTGGGTACACTGAAGCTTTCTTT
CASSQGSASGYTEAFF
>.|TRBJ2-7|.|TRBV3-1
TGTGCCAGCAGCCAAGGGCCCGCAGGTTACGAGCAGTACTTC
CASSQGPAGYEQYF
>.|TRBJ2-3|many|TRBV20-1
TGCAGTGCTTACCAGGGGACCGGCACAGATACGCAGTATTTT
CSAYQGTGTDTQYF
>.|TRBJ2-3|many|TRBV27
TGTGCCAGCAGTTTATACTACAGGTCAGATACGCAGTATTTT
CASSLYYRSDTQYF
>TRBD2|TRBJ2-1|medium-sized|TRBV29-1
TGCAGCGTTGAGGGGGGGTTCACCTACAATGAGCAGTTCTTC
CSVEGGFTYNEQFF
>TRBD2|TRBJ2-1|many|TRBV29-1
TGCAGCGTTGCCCCCCTAGCGGGGTACAATGAGCAGTTCTTC
CSVAPLAGYNEQFF
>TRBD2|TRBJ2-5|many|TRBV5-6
TGTGCCAGCAGCTTGGCTCTAGCGGGGAGTGAGACCCAGTACTTC
CASSLALAGSETQYF
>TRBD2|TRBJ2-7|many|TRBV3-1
TGTGCCAGCAGCCAACAACCAGTAGCGGGAGTATCAGAGCAGTACTTC
CASSQQPVAGVSEQYF
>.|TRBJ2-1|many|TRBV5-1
TGCGCCAGCAGCTTGGATGGGTTTGGTGAGCAGTTCTTC
CASSLDGFGEQFF
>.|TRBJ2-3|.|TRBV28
TGTGCCAGCACCCATGGGGCAGGCGGCACAGATACGCAGTATTTT
CASTHGAGGTDTQYF
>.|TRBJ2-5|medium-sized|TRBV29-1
TGCAGCGTTGCGGCAGGATCGGGACAAGAGACCCAGTACTTC
CSVAAGSGQETQYF
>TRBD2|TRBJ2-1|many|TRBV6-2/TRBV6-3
TGTGCCAGCAGTTACGTGGGGACTAGCGGGAGATCCTACAATGAGCAGTTCTTC
CASSYVGTSGRSYNEQFF
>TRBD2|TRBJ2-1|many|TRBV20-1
TGCAGTGCTAGAGAGCTCGGGAGGTCCTACAATGAGCAGTTCTTC
CSARELGRSYNEQFF
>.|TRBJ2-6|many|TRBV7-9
TGTGCCAGCAGCTTAGGGGGACTCCTACCTGGGGCCAACGTCCTGACTTTC
CASSLGGLLPGANVLTF
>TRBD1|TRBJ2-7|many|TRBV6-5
TGTGCCAGCAGTGTGGGTACAGGGGGCTCCTACGAGCAGTACTTC
CASSVGTGGSYEQYF
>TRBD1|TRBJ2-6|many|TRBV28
TGTGCCAGCAGAACTACAGGGGATGGGGCCAACGTCCTGACTTTC
CASRTTGDGANVLTF